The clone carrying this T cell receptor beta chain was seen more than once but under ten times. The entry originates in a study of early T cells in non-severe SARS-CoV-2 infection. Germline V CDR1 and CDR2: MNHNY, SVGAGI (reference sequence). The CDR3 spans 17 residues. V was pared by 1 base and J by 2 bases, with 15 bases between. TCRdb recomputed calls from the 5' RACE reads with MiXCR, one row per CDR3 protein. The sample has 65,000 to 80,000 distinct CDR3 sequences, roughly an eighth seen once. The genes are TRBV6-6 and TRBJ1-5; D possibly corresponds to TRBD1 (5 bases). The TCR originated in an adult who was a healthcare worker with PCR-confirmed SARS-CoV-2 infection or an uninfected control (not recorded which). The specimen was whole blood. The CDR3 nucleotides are TGTGCCAGCAGTTACTGGCTCGGGGGGAAAGGCAATCAGCCCCAGCATTTT. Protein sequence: CASSYWLGGKGNQPQHF.